The clone carrying this T cell receptor beta chain was found many times. Its antigen remains unidentified. Time point in this sample: newly diagnosed GD, antithyroid drugs for less than 3 months. Generation of the TCR library employed RNA extracted from PBMCs. An endocrinology department located in Xi'an, China, was where the patients came from. Arm-PCR of CDR3 regions and iRepertoire HTBI primers were used to build TCR beta libraries. TCRdb processed the multiplex PCR reads anew with MiXCR; each CDR3 protein has one entry. The data contain 300,000 to 400,000 distinct CDR3 sequences, approximately 20% of them seen just once; the ten biggest clones take up about 36%. Trimming stripped 2 bases from V and 7 bases from J, with 14 bases between. Per the germline V gene, CDR1 is GTSNPN and CDR2 is SVGIG (reference sequence). CDR3 length equals 13 residues. These data belong to a study of regulatory T cells in long-lasting Graves disease. Study information: Newly diagnosed Graves' patients had taken antithyroid drugs under 3 months. Study results and limitations: Compared with new cases, persistent Graves' patients showed reduced TCR diversity.

This sequence originates from a female donor with Graves disease. The chain links TRBV30 to TRBJ1-1; unclear D gene. Sequencing used peripheral blood mononuclear cells (PBMCs), obtained at new diagnosis, from a patient treated with antithyroid drugs. The CDR3 DNA follows: TGTGCCTGGAGTCATAGGGCGACTAATGAAGCTTTCTTT. This codes for CAWSHRATNEAFF.